Presented here are 23 T cell receptor beta chains from one specimen sequenced in a study of T-cell reconstitution after alpha-beta-depleted transplantation in children. TCRbeta library preparation incorporated unique molecular identifiers. One entry per CDR3 protein results from TCRdb running MiXCR on the PCR reads. The sample has 350,000 to 450,000 distinct CDR3 sequences, roughly 21% seen once. Source: PBMCs from the stem cell graft donor, taken from the stem cell graft. These receptors were obtained from a human donor who donated a stem cell graft to a child with acute myeloid leukemia.

This clonotype was counted ten times or more. The gene calls are TRBV29-1 and TRBJ2-1; TRBD2 matches at 7 bases. The germline V gene encodes CDR1 SQVTM and CDR2 ANQGSEA. V dropped 6 bases and J dropped 7; count of bases not matched to a gene: 9. This CDR3 comprises 13 residues. CDR3 protein: CSVLGGSVNEQFF. CDR3 in DNA: TGCAGCGTGTTGGGAGGGAGTGTAAATGAGCAGTTCTTC.

The chain links TRBV2 to TRBJ1-1; TRBD1 matches at 8 bases. The J segment lost 4 bases and the V segment lost 5 bases, leaving 3 bases of the junction unmatched. There are 13 residues in the CDR3. Germline values: CDR1 SNHLY, CDR2 FYNNEI. CDR3 DNA sequence: TGTGCCAGCAGTACAGGGGGGAGCACTGAAGCTTTCTTT. Encoded protein: CASSTGGSTEAFF.

The chain joins TRBV28 to TRBJ2-7; D not resolved. The germline V gene has CDR1 MDHEN and CDR2 SYDVKM. V was clipped by 5 bases and J by 2 bases, with 13 bases between them. The CDR3 sequence is 14 residues long. The CDR3 sequence: CASSQKYQTYEQYF. CDR3 DNA: TGTGCCAGCAGTCAGAAATACCAAACCTACGAGCAGTACTTC.

This clonotype was detected a few times. DNA for the CDR3: TGTGCCAGCAGCGCCCCTCGGAACACTGAAGCTTTCTTT. Protein: CASSAPRNTEAFF. The V gene is TRBV7-9, the J gene TRBJ1-1, with D uncertain. The ends were cut back, 5 bases at V and 1 base at J, with 8 bases in the middle. Germline V CDR1 and CDR2: SEHNR, FQNEAQ (reference sequence). CDR3 length: 13 residues.

This clonotype was observed many times. V is TRBV4-1 and J is TRBJ2-1; D remains unclear. CDR1 and CDR2 from the germline V gene are MGHRA and YSYEKL. V lost 2 bases to trimming and J lost 1 base, with 15 bases between them. The CDR3 spans 17 residues. Written as DNA, the CDR3 is TGCGCCAGCAGCCAAAAGGTATCAACGACGTCCTACAATGAGCAGTTCTTC. Its translation is CASSQKVSTTSYNEQFF.

This clonotype occurred a few times. V is TRBV7-6 and J is TRBJ2-6; unclear D gene. Trimming cost V 1 base and J 0 bases, with 10 bases left between them. CDR3 length: 17 amino acids. In germline, CDR1 is SGHVS, CDR2 FNYEAQ. CDR3 bases: TGTGCCAGCAGCTTAGATGTAGGAACCTCTGGGGCCAACGTCCTGACTTTC. This codes for CASSLDVGTSGANVLTF.

This clonotype was detected a few times. This rearrangement joins TRBV27 to TRBJ2-3, with TRBD2 matching over 7 bases. Germline CDR1 and CDR2: MNHEY and SMNVEV (reference sequence). This CDR3 contains 13 residues. After removal of 10 bases from V and 5 bases from J, the junction contained 9 bases not matched to a gene. The CDR3 loop reads CATTSVQKDTQYF. CDR3 nucleotides: TGTGCCACCACTAGCGTGCAGAAAGATACGCAGTATTTT.

Only a few counts were recorded for this clonotype. V and J are TRBV11-2 and TRBJ2-3, with 9 bases aligning to TRBD2. V lost 0 bases and J lost 6; bases outside the gene matches: 16. CDR3 length equals 19 residues. Germline values: CDR1 SGHAT, CDR2 FQNNGV. The CDR3 bases are TGTGCCAGCAGCTTAGATCTTCTTTTGGGTCTAGCGGGAACGGATACGCAGTATTTT. As protein: CASSLDLLLGLAGTDTQYF. The full variable domain, with the rest looked up from reference TRBV11-2 and TRBJ2-3, is EAGVAQSPRYKIIEKRQSVAFWCNPISGHATLYWYQQILGQGPKLLIQFQNNGVVDDSQLPKDRFSAERLKGVDSTLKIQPAKLEDSAVYLCASSLDLLLGLAGTDTQYFGPGTRLTVL.

The chain is built from TRBV5-6 and TRBJ2-3, with D unresolved. This CDR3 spans 14 amino acids. Germline V gives CDR1 SGHDT, CDR2 YYEEEE. The V and J ends lost 1 base and 2 bases respectively, with 8 bases between them. Written as DNA, the CDR3 is TGTGCCAGCAGCTTGTACCAAGACACAGATACGCAGTATTTT. It specifies CASSLYQDTDTQYF. Based on the CDR3 plus reference TRBV5-6 and TRBJ2-3, the full variable domain is DAGVTQSPTHLIKTRGQQVTLRCSPKSGHDTVSWYQQALGQGPQFIFQYYEEEERQRGNFPDRFSGHQFPNYSSELNVNALLLGDSALYLCASSLYQDTDTQYFGPGTRLTVL.

This clonotype was recorded at least ten times. The rearrangement links TRBV25-1 to TRBJ2-5; D call uncertain. Germline CDR1 is MGHDK and CDR2 is SYGVNS. The CDR3 is 12 residues long. Deletions cut 1 base from V and 5 bases from J, with 5 bases between. In DNA form, the CDR3 reads TGTGCCAGCAGTGAATCGCGGGAGACCCAGTACTTC. Its translation: CASSESRETQYF.

The chain uses TRBV12-3 or TRBV12-4 and TRBJ2-1; D is perhaps TRBD2 (5 bases). Trimming shortened V by 5 bases and J by 8 bases, and 10 bases separated the two germline ends. The CDR3 loop spans 12 amino acids. The CDR3 loop is CASSQKGDEQFF. In nucleotides, the CDR3 is TGTGCCAGCAGTCAAAAGGGAGATGAGCAGTTCTTC.

This clonotype occurred a few times. This chain links TRBV20-1 with TRBJ1-6, with 7 bases aligning to TRBD1. The germline CDR1 and CDR2 sequences are DFQATT and SNEGSKA (reference sequence). The V gene end was trimmed by 5 bases and the J gene end by 5 bases; junction bases not matched to a gene: 9. The CDR3 sequence is 15 residues long. The CDR3 spells CSAPSGGQNNSPLHF. CDR3 coding DNA: TGCAGTGCTCCGTCCGGGGGACAGAATAATTCACCCCTCCACTTT.

This clonotype has more than one count but fewer than ten. The chain carries TRBV27 and TRBJ2-1; possibly TRBD2 for D (6 bases). Trimming removed 5 bases at V and 3 bases at J, with 20 bases between. The germline CDR1 and CDR2 sequences are MNHEY and SMNVEV (reference sequence). The CDR3 consists of 17 residues. The CDR3 DNA sequence: TGTGCCAGCAGTCCTACGGTAGGAGGGTTCCTCTACAATGAGCAGTTCTTC. Protein product: CASSPTVGGFLYNEQFF.

The chain links TRBV4-1 to TRBJ2-7; 10 bases fit TRBD2. Germline V gene data show CDR1 as MGHRA and CDR2 as YSYEKL. This CDR3 is built from 16 residues. The trim removed 6 bases at V and 6 bases at J, leaving 14 bases unmatched. CDR3 coding DNA: TGCGCCAGCAGGCGCTCTCTAGCGGGAGAGGTTGGCGAGCAGTACTTC. It specifies CASRRSLAGEVGEQYF.

This clonotype occurred a few times. The rearrangement links TRBV3-1 to TRBJ2-1, with 9 bases matching TRBD1. Trimming cost V 6 bases and J 9 bases; bases outside gene matches: 12. Germline lookup yields CDR1 LGHDT and CDR2 YNNKEL (reference sequence). The CDR3 runs 15 residues. The CDR3: CASSPSGTGFSEQFF. Written as DNA, the CDR3 is TGTGCCAGCAGTCCAAGTGGGACAGGGTTCAGTGAGCAGTTCTTC.

To note about this clonotype: At one boundary the junction diverges from the germline segment, which might be a read error. The gene calls are TRBV5-1 and TRBJ1-5; 7 nucleotides agree with TRBD1. The CDR3 covers 15 residues. CDR1 and CDR2 (germline): SGHRS, YFSETQ. CDR3: CDSSEGTASNQPQHF. As DNA, the CDR3 is TGCGACAGCAGCGAAGGGACAGCCAGCAATCAGCCCCAGCATTTT.

This clonotype came up many times. This chain connects TRBV12-3 or TRBV12-4 to TRBJ1-6, with D unresolved. Trimming pared 5 bases from V and 5 bases from J, leaving 4 bases between. The CDR3 covers 12 residues. The CDR3 DNA sequence: TGTGCCAGCAGTCTGGATAATTCACCCCTCCACTTT. It encodes CASSLDNSPLHF.

V usage is TRBV7-2 and J usage is TRBJ2-1, with D maybe TRBD2 (5 bases). The CDR3 loop spans 13 amino acids. Germline lookup yields CDR1 SGHTA and CDR2 FQGNSA. V dropped 9 bases and J dropped 8 bases, with 17 bases sitting between them. The CDR3 coding sequence is TGTGCCAGGTCCAGGAGGATCCCTGATGAGCAGTTCTTC. Translating it yields CARSRRIPDEQFF.

This clonotype showed up just a few times. The chain combines TRBV28 with TRBJ2-5, with D maybe TRBD1 (5 bases). V was trimmed by 5 bases and J by 5 bases, leaving 9 bases between them. CDR1 MDHEN and CDR2 SYDVKM come from the germline V gene. This CDR3 has 12 amino acids. The CDR3 DNA reads TGTGCCAGCAGTCCTAACAGGGAGACCCAGTACTTC. Protein sequence: CASSPNRETQYF.

This clonotype was recorded a few times. This chain connects TRBV15 to TRBJ2-3; D gene ambiguous. V was cut by 9 bases and J by 0 bases, with 16 bases left in between. The CDR3 consists of 15 residues. CDR1 is LNHNV and CDR2 is YYDKDF in the germline V gene (reference sequence). DNA of the CDR3: TGTGCCACTCGGACGACCCCGGGTAGCACAGATACGCAGTATTTT. Translated: CATRTTPGSTDTQYF.

The chain links TRBV24-1 to TRBJ2-2, with 11 nucleotides matching TRBD1. Germline V gene data show CDR1 as KGHDR and CDR2 as SFDVKD. Trimming removed 2 bases from V and 1 base from J; junction bases left unmatched: 8. This CDR3 has 19 amino acids. CDR3 in DNA: TGTGCCACCAGTGATTCAGCGATGGACAGGGGGCTGAACACCGGGGAGCTGTTTTTT. Translated, it gives CATSDSAMDRGLNTGELFF.

This clonotype was recorded many times. V usage is TRBV6-1 and J usage is TRBJ1-1, with D possibly matching TRBD1 (6 bases). V lost 7 bases, J lost 1 base, and 13 bases lay in between. The germline V gene encodes CDR1 MNHNS and CDR2 SASEGT. CDR3 length: 14 amino acids. CDR3 nucleotides: TGTGCCAGCACCAAGGGACACCCGAACACTGAAGCTTTCTTT. The encoded protein is CASTKGHPNTEAFF.

CDR3 DNA sequence: TGCAGCGTTTCTCCCCCTCCGGGACTAGCGGACTGGAGCTCCTACAATGAGCAGTTCTTC. Translated: CSVSPPPGLADWSSYNEQFF. This chain uses TRBV29-1 with TRBJ2-1; TRBD2 matches 11 bases. From germline, CDR1 is SQVTM and CDR2 ANQGSEA. The J segment lost 0 bases and the V segment lost 5 bases, leaving 18 bases of the junction unmatched. The CDR3 covers 20 residues.